This T cell receptor beta chain was identified during a study of OX40 agonist ivuxolimab in advanced cancers. Study background: Patients with prior anti-PD-1, anti-PD-L1 or anti-CTLA-4 therapy were eligible; approximately 40% had some.

V lost 5 bases and J lost 6, with 7 bases in between. CDR1 is DFQATT, CDR2 SNEGSKA, per germline (reference sequence). The CDR3 covers 10 residues. Profiling relied on immunoSEQ multiplex PCR, and the TCRdb table lists in-frame clones only, not all of them. Among around 19,000 clones listed, about two thirds were seen once. Here the sequenced sample was CD4+ or CD8+ T cells sorted from blood, taken in a trial of the OX40 agonist ivuxolimab. V and J are TRBV20-1 and TRBJ1-2; D call uncertain. The receptor comes from an adult with an advanced solid tumor such as melanoma, head and neck, liver or kidney cancer. Here the CDR3 reads CSAAQDGYTF. Here the CDR3 DNA reads TGCAGTGCTGCCCAGGATGGCTACACCTTC.